This T cell receptor beta chain was sequenced in a study of T cell repertoires in cytomegalovirus infection. Each CDR3 protein is one row after TCRdb ran MiXCR on the reads. The profile covers some 62,000 distinct CDR3 sequences, with 20% appearing a single time and about 69% taken by the ten largest. The V gene's germline CDR1 is MNHEY and CDR2 SVGAGI. After removal of 3 bases from V and 6 bases from J, the junction contained 1 base not matched to a gene. The CDR3 totals 12 residues. This clonotype was counted between two and nine times. The antigen remains undetermined. Sequenced material: CD8+ T cells from cultured PBMCs, taken from culture after CMV antigen stimulation. V is TRBV6-5 and J is TRBJ1-2; 7 positions agree with TRBD1. This clonotype was obtained from a human donor in good health (CMV status not recorded). Some clones in this sample may be carry-over from other donors' samples. DNA for the CDR3: TGTGCCAGCAGTTATGGGACAGATGGCTACACCTTC. Translation: CASSYGTDGYTF.